Shown below are 28 T cell receptor beta chains from a single sample sequenced in a study of blood T cell repertoires in COVID-19. The repertoire was sequenced with immunoSEQ multiplex PCR; TCRdb's copy has only in-frame clones and lacks some. The repertoire holds 60,000 to 80,000 clones, roughly 89% seen once, with 0.58% in the top ten. What was sequenced was peripheral blood. The source is a man in his 60s with acute or convalescent COVID-19.

The CDR3 DNA is TGCGCCAGCAGTGAGATTGCGGGAGGTCCCGGGGAGCTGTTTTTT. Residues: CASSEIAGGPGELFF. The chain couples TRBV10-1 to TRBJ2-2, with 8 bases that match TRBD2. Looked up from germline, CDR1 is WNHNN and CDR2 is SYGVQD (reference sequence). The V and J ends lost 2 bases and 6 bases, in that order; junction bases with no gene match: 5. The CDR3 totals 15 residues.

The J gene is TRBJ2-1, the V gene TRBV10-1; 12 nucleotides match TRBD2. V lost 0 bases, J lost 3 bases, and 0 bases stayed unmatched. Germline lookup yields CDR1 WNHNN and CDR2 SYGVQD (reference sequence). The CDR3 extends over 16 amino acids. CDR3 bases: TGCGCCAGCAGTGAGTCGACTAGCGGGGGCTACAATGAGCAGTTCTTC. Translating gives CASSESTSGGYNEQFF.

The chain's CDR3 is CATSDPGGDTQYF. The CDR3 DNA reads as TGTGCCACCAGTGATCCAGGGGGGGATACGCAGTATTTT. The chain combines TRBV24-1 with TRBJ2-3, with D possibly matching TRBD1 (7 bases). Trimming pared 3 bases from V and 6 bases from J, leaving 9 bases between. Germline V gene data show CDR1 as KGHDR and CDR2 as SFDVKD. This CDR3 spans 13 amino acids.

This chain connects TRBV5-1 to TRBJ2-7; tentative D call: TRBD2 (6 bases). The germline V gene has CDR1 SGHRS and CDR2 YFSETQ. Trimming pared 0 bases from V and 7 bases from J, leaving 11 bases between. There are 13 residues in the CDR3. Here the CDR3 DNA reads TGCGCCAGCAGCTTGGCCGGGGGTTTAGAGCAGTACTTC. Translation: CASSLAGGLEQYF.

The chain carries TRBV5-4 and TRBJ2-6; 10 positions agree with TRBD1. This CDR3 contains 17 residues. Germline V CDR1 and CDR2: SGHNT, YYREEE (reference sequence). V shed 4 bases, J shed 2 bases, and the junction held 6 bases outside the gene matches. CDR3 bases: TGTGCCAGCAGCCCGCAGGGACAGGGGCCTGGGGCCAACGTCCTGACTTTC. Encoded protein: CASSPQGQGPGANVLTF.

This chain joins TRBV5-6 and TRBJ1-6, with TRBD1 identical over 7 bases. Trimming took 3 bases from V and 8 from J; bases not matched to a gene: 5. Germline V lookup: CDR1 SGHDT, CDR2 YYEEEE. CDR3 size: 14 residues. CDR3: CASSSQGVDSPLHF. The CDR3 coding sequence is TGTGCCAGCAGCTCCCAGGGGGTCGATTCACCCCTCCACTTT.

The chain employs TRBV21-1 and TRBJ2-3; whether TRBD2, the table's D call, matches the DNA was not checked. TRBV21-1 counts as a pseudogene. The CDR3 length is 18 residues. For the CDR3, the DNA is TGTGCCAGCAGCAAAGTGAGAGGGCTAGCGGGGGGGACAGATACGCAGTATTTT. Amino acids: CASSKVRGLAGGTDTQYF.

The J gene is TRBJ2-2, the V gene TRBV7-3; 15 nucleotides align to TRBD2. The germline CDR1 and CDR2 sequences are SGHTA and FQGTGA. J was trimmed by 4 bases and V by 5 bases; bases with no gene match: 5. The CDR3 totals 17 residues. The CDR3 sequence is CASSTGLAGGPTGELFF. In DNA form, the CDR3 reads TGTGCCAGCAGCACTGGACTAGCGGGAGGGCCCACCGGGGAGCTGTTTTTT.

The rearrangement uses TRBV25-1 and TRBJ1-3; unclear D gene. V was pared by 1 base and J by 0 bases, with 7 bases between. Germline CDR1 reads MGHDK; CDR2 reads SYGVNS. This CDR3 spans 15 amino acids. DNA of the CDR3: TGTGCCAGCAGTGAATCGGGGAGCTCTGGAAACACCATATATTTT. This codes for CASSESGSSGNTIYF. Complete variable domain (other parts from reference TRBV25-1 and TRBJ1-3): EADIYQTPRYLVIGTGKKITLECSQTMGHDKMYWYQQDPGMELHLIHYSYGVNSTEKGDLSSESTVSRIRTEHFPLTLESARPSHTSQYLCASSESGSSGNTIYFGEGSWLTVV.

This chain connects TRBV12-3 or TRBV12-4 to TRBJ2-7; 10 bases agree with TRBD1. The CDR3 is made up of 12 amino acids. The junction had 6 bases not matched to a gene; V was cut back by 9 bases and J by 7 bases. The CDR3 region is CASRQGAREQYF. The DNA of the CDR3 is TGTGCCAGTAGACAGGGGGCGAGGGAGCAGTACTTC.

V gene TRBV5-1 combines with J gene TRBJ2-6, with D possibly matching TRBD1 (6 bases). V lost 0 bases and J 0 bases, leaving 7 bases between the germline ends. There are 16 residues in the CDR3. Germline V gene data show CDR1 as SGHRS and CDR2 as YFSETQ. DNA of the CDR3: TGCGCCAGCAGCTTGGGGACAGCCTCTGGGGCCAACGTCCTGACTTTC. Translation gives CASSLGTASGANVLTF. The full variable domain, with the rest looked up from reference TRBV5-1 and TRBJ2-6, is KAGVTQTPRYLIKTRGQQVTLSCSPISGHRSVSWYQQTPGQGLQFLFEYFSETQRNKGNFPGRFSGRQFSNSRSEMNVSTLELGDSALYLCASSLGTASGANVLTFGAGSRLTVL.

The CDR3 protein is CASSPFFFLNTEAFF. The CDR3 coding sequence is TGTGCCAGCTCACCATTTTTCTTTCTGAACACTGAAGCTTTCTTT. This chain connects TRBV18 to TRBJ1-1, with D unclear. This CDR3 has 15 amino acids. Germline V gene lookup returns CDR1 KGHSH and CDR2 LQKENI. V lost 2 bases to trimming and J lost 0 bases, with 10 bases between them.

This clone was seen only a few times. The V call is TRBV18, the J call TRBJ1-5, with a possible D match to TRBD1 (5 bases). V gave up 3 bases and J gave up 7 bases, with 13 bases separating them. The germline CDR1 and CDR2 sequences are KGHSH and LQKENI. This CDR3 has 14 residues. The CDR3 DNA reads TGTGCCAGCTCACCCGTCAGGGCCGTCCAGCCCCAGCATTTT. Amino acid sequence: CASSPVRAVQPQHF.

The chain has TRBV5-1 and TRBJ2-2, with TRBD2 identical over 8 bases. V trimming: 2 bases; J trimming: 8 bases; junction bases outside the gene matches: 8. CDR3 length equals 15 residues. Looked up from germline, CDR1 is SGHRS and CDR2 is YFSETQ. CDR3 amino acids: CASSFEVAGSGELFF. DNA for the CDR3: TGCGCCAGCAGCTTCGAGGTAGCGGGGTCTGGGGAGCTGTTTTTT.

The chain couples TRBV6-5 to TRBJ2-7; 10 positions match TRBD1. Germline V gives CDR1 MNHEY, CDR2 SVGAGI. The CDR3 has 13 amino acids. With 8 bases clipped from V and 3 bases from J, the junction kept 4 bases outside the gene matches. DNA for the CDR3: TGTGCCAGCCGACGGACAGGGGGCTACGAGCAGTACTTC. Encoded protein: CASRRTGGYEQYF.

This chain joins TRBV3-1 (or the pseudogene TRBV3-2) and TRBJ1-6; 9 bases match TRBD1. This CDR3 is 15 amino acids long. The J segment lost 5 bases and the V segment lost 5 bases, leaving 4 bases of the junction unmatched. Germline V CDR1 and CDR2: LGHDT, YNNKEL (reference sequence). This CDR3 is CASSIRQGDNSPLHF. Here the CDR3 DNA reads TGTGCCAGCAGCATTAGACAGGGGGATAATTCACCCCTCCACTTT.

V is TRBV10-3 and J is TRBJ1-1, with TRBD1 identical over 7 bases. The germline V gene encodes CDR1 ENHRY and CDR2 SYGVKD. V lost 5 bases and J lost 2; bases outside the gene matches: 5. The CDR3 is 14 amino acids. The CDR3 bases are TGTGCCATCAGTACCGGGACAGCCAACACTGAAGCTTTCTTT. It translates to CAISTGTANTEAFF.

The chain couples TRBV30 to TRBJ1-4, with 9 bases fitting TRBD1. Germline V gene lookup returns CDR1 GTSNPN and CDR2 SVGIG (reference sequence). The CDR3 runs to 15 residues. V gave up 1 base and J gave up 3 bases; unmatched junction bases: 3. The CDR3 DNA follows: TGTGCCTGGAGTGCCCGGGACAGGGCTAATGAAAAACTGTTTTTT. Its protein product is CAWSARDRANEKLFF.

The V call is TRBV28, the J call TRBJ1-2; TRBD1 is a possible D gene (6 bases). Germline assignment: CDR1 MDHEN and CDR2 SYDVKM. This CDR3 is built from 14 residues. V lost 3 bases and J lost 5, with 13 bases in between. The CDR3 reads CASSFRGARYGYTF. The CDR3 DNA sequence: TGTGCCAGCAGTTTCAGGGGCGCAAGGTATGGCTACACCTTC.

The chain recombines TRBV6-6 with TRBJ2-3, with 9 positions matching TRBD1. The germline V gene has CDR1 MNHNY and CDR2 SVGAGI (reference sequence). With V trimmed by 0 bases and J by 5 bases, 3 bases remained unmatched. The CDR3 loop spans 15 amino acids. This CDR3 is CASSYSRDRVDTQYF. CDR3 nucleotides: TGTGCCAGCAGTTACTCCCGGGACAGGGTAGATACGCAGTATTTT.

This sequence joins TRBV6-4 and TRBJ2-1; the D gene is possibly TRBD1 (5 bases). With 4 bases removed from V and 8 bases from J, the gap between germline ends came to 15 bases. CDR3 length equals 14 residues. The germline V gene has CDR1 MRHNA and CDR2 SNTAGT. CDR3 sequence reads: CASSAAGLVDEQFF. CDR3 in DNA: TGTGCCAGCAGTGCGGCAGGGTTGGTAGATGAGCAGTTCTTC.

The V gene is TRBV4-1, the J gene TRBJ2-7, with a weak D call TRBD1 (6 bases). Germline-derived CDR1 and CDR2 are MGHRA and YSYEKL. Trimming left V 0 bases short and J 2 bases short, with 17 bases between. CDR3 size: 17 residues. The CDR3 region has the DNA TGCGCCAGCAGCCAAGAGTTGGCGGGTAGGACAGCCTACGAGCAGTACTTC. Amino acid sequence: CASSQELAGRTAYEQYF.

The CDR3 here is CASSLETSQASPEAFF. CDR3 bases: TGCGCCAGCAGCTTGGAGACCAGCCAGGCCTCGCCTGAAGCTTTCTTT. The gene calls are TRBV5-1 and TRBJ1-1, with no clear D. CDR3 length equals 16 residues. Trimming took 0 bases from V and 6 from J, leaving 18 bases between them. Per germline, CDR1 SGHRS and CDR2 YFSETQ. Combining the CDR3 with reference TRBV5-1 and TRBJ1-1 gives the whole variable domain KAGVTQTPRYLIKTRGQQVTLSCSPISGHRSVSWYQQTPGQGLQFLFEYFSETQRNKGNFPGRFSGRQFSNSRSEMNVSTLELGDSALYLCASSLETSQASPEAFFGQGTRLTVV.

This clone is a singleton in its sample. The V gene is TRBV30, the J gene TRBJ1-4; D gene ambiguous. Between the trimmed V and J ends, which lost 1 base and 8 bases, there was a span of 14 bases. Germline CDR1 is GTSNPN and CDR2 is SVGIG (reference sequence). The CDR3 has 14 residues. The CDR3, as DNA: TGTGCCTGGAGTGGAGGGTCTGGAGAGGAAAAACTGTTTTTT. Translation: CAWSGGSGEEKLFF.

The V and J genes are TRBV19 and TRBJ2-7; TRBD1 aligns across 9 bases. This CDR3 has 13 amino acids. V lost 5 bases to trimming and J lost 4 bases; unmatched junction nucleotides: 3. Germline CDR1 and CDR2: LNHDA and SQIVND (reference sequence). DNA for the CDR3: TGTGCCAGTAGTGCAGACAGGGGGTACGAGCAGTACTTC. It translates to CASSADRGYEQYF. Complete variable domain (other parts from reference TRBV19 and TRBJ2-7): DGGITQSPKYLFRKEGQNVTLSCEQNLNHDAMYWYRQDPGQGLRLIYYSQIVNDFQKGDIAEGYSVSREKKESFPLTVTSAQKNPTAFYLCASSADRGYEQYFGPGTRLTVT.

This sequence joins TRBV7-8 and TRBJ2-1; 8 bases are shared with TRBD2. Germline V gene lookup returns CDR1 SGHVS and CDR2 FQNEAQ. This CDR3 is 15 amino acids long. With 4 bases clipped from V and 5 bases from J, the junction kept 7 bases outside the gene matches. In nucleotides, the CDR3 is TGTGCCAGCAGCTCCACTAGCGGAAGAGACAATGAGCAGTTCTTC. Translating it yields CASSSTSGRDNEQFF.

This sequence joins TRBV5-6 and TRBJ1-6; 7 bases agree with TRBD1. CDR1 SGHDT and CDR2 YYEEEE come from the germline V gene. CDR3 length equals 14 residues. Germline trimming cut 4 bases from V and 8 bases from J; bases unmatched to any gene: 6. CDR3 nucleotides: TGTGCCAGCAGCCTCCGGGACAGAGATTCACCCCTCCACTTT. This sequence encodes CASSLRDRDSPLHF. The whole variable domain, remainder taken from reference TRBV5-6 and TRBJ1-6, is DAGVTQSPTHLIKTRGQQVTLRCSPKSGHDTVSWYQQALGQGPQFIFQYYEEEERQRGNFPDRFSGHQFPNYSSELNVNALLLGDSALYLCASSLRDRDSPLHFGNGTRLTVT.

This sequence joins TRBV3-1 (or the pseudogene TRBV3-2) and TRBJ1-1; the match to TRBD1 covers 7 bases. Germline lookup yields CDR1 LGHDT and CDR2 YNNKEL (reference sequence). The trim removed 4 bases at V and 6 bases at J, leaving 8 bases unmatched. This CDR3 is 14 amino acids long. As DNA, the CDR3 is TGTGCCAGCAGCCGGATAGACAGGGCTCCTGAAGCTTTCTTT. This encodes CASSRIDRAPEAFF.